These 31 T cell receptor beta chains originate from one sample sequenced in a study of cytomegalovirus exposure and HLA in healthy donors. This PCR relied on a set of 60 Vbeta primers and 13 Jbeta primers. Clones were read by immunoSEQ multiplex PCR, and TCRdb kept only the in-frame ones, dropping some. The sample includes more than 100,000 clones, around 76% of them seen just once. The sample consisted of PBMCs. All receptors come from a man aged 55 to 69 in good health and CMV-seropositive.

The chain couples TRBV30 to TRBJ1-1; 7 nucleotides align to TRBD1. Germline assignment: CDR1 GTSNPN and CDR2 SVGIG (reference sequence). This CDR3 region has 12 residues. Trimming took 8 bases from V and 7 from J; bases not matched to a gene: 10. As DNA, the CDR3 is TGTGCCCGACGAGGGGGCGCGGATGAAGCTTTCTTT. Its protein product is CARRGGADEAFF.

This chain connects TRBV29-1 to TRBJ1-2; D gene ambiguous. Trimming left V 7 bases short and J 1 base short, with 10 bases between. Germline assignment: CDR1 SQVTM and CDR2 ANQGSEA. The CDR3 extends over 12 amino acids. CDR3 nucleotides: TGCAGCGCTGGGCCCCGTAACTATGGCTACACCTTC. Its translation is CSAGPRNYGYTF.

The J gene is TRBJ2-2, the V gene TRBV7-9, with 14 bases identical to TRBD2. The CDR3 runs to 19 residues. Trimming took 5 bases from V and 1 from J; bases not matched to a gene: 9. Germline CDR1 reads SEHNR; CDR2 reads FQNEAQ (reference sequence). The CDR3 DNA is TGTGCCAGCAGCCTAAGAGCCGGGACTAGCGGGAGGAACACCGGGGAGCTGTTTTTT. Translating gives CASSLRAGTSGRNTGELFF.

J is TRBJ2-3 and V is TRBV6-1; TRBD2 agrees at 8 bases. V shed 6 bases, J shed 4 bases, and the junction held 6 bases outside the gene matches. CDR3 length: 14 residues. CDR1 and CDR2 (germline): MNHNS, SASEGT. This CDR3 is CASRDTGGADTQYF. CDR3 DNA sequence: TGTGCCAGCAGGGACACGGGGGGGGCAGATACGCAGTATTTT.

This clone was observed a few times. The rearrangement joins TRBV7-9 to TRBJ1-1; 11 bases map to TRBD1. The CDR3 is made up of 14 amino acids. The V gene's germline CDR1 is SEHNR and CDR2 FQNEAQ (reference sequence). J lost 5 bases, V lost 5 bases, and 4 bases had no gene match. For the CDR3, the DNA is TGTGCCAGCAGCCGCGGGACAGGGGGAACTGAAGCTTTCTTT. It yields the protein CASSRGTGGTEAFF.

The CDR3 sequence: CASSGPGQGYEQYF. The CDR3, as DNA: TGTGCCAGCAGTGGCCCGGGACAGGGCTACGAGCAGTACTTC. The chain employs TRBV27 and TRBJ2-7, with 9 positions matching TRBD1. From germline, CDR1 is MNHEY and CDR2 SMNVEV (reference sequence). This CDR3 has 14 amino acids. V gave up 5 bases and J gave up 3 bases; unmatched junction bases: 5.

This clone was detected only a few times. The V call is TRBV9, the J call TRBJ2-3; possible D gene TRBD1, 6 bases. Germline values: CDR1 SGDLS, CDR2 YYNGEE. The germline V and J ends were trimmed by 0 bases and 4 bases, with 15 bases remaining between them. This CDR3 spans 16 amino acids. The CDR3 protein is CASSVDGGSGPDTQYF. For the CDR3, the DNA is TGTGCCAGCAGCGTAGATGGGGGCAGTGGTCCAGATACGCAGTATTTT. Together with reference TRBV9 and TRBJ2-3, the CDR3 gives the full variable domain: DSGVTQTPKHLITATGQRVTLRCSPRSGDLSVYWYQQSLDQGLQFLIQYYNGEERAKGNILERFSAQQFPDLHSELNLSSLELGDSALYFCASSVDGGSGPDTQYFGPGTRLTVL.

This clone was seen just once. V is TRBV6-5 and J is TRBJ1-1; 9 bases agree with TRBD1. The germline V gene has CDR1 MNHEY and CDR2 SVGAGI. J gave up 10 bases and V 6 bases, and 12 bases lay outside the gene matches. This CDR3 has 14 residues. CDR3 in DNA: TGTGCCAGCAGCACCGGGACAGGGCCGACAGGAGCTTTCTTT. Its protein product is CASSTGTGPTGAFF.

This clone was seen only a few times. The genes are TRBV6-1 and TRBJ2-7, with a possible D match to TRBD1 (7 bases). CDR1 and CDR2 from the germline V gene are MNHNS and SASEGT. Trimming took off 6 bases at V and 4 bases at J, with 19 bases between the two ends. The CDR3 is 15 residues long. CDR3 in DNA: TGTGCCAGCAGGGGAGGACAGGCTTTCCGTTACGAGCAGTACTTC. It yields the protein CASRGGQAFRYEQYF.

The gene calls are TRBV27 and TRBJ2-7, with 10 bases identical to TRBD1. Looked up from germline, CDR1 is MNHEY and CDR2 is SMNVEV (reference sequence). The ends lost 5 bases at V and 3 bases at J; junction bases unmatched: 13. The CDR3 runs to 17 residues. CDR3 DNA: TGTGCCAGCAGTCTCCTCGGGACAGGGGTGGATAACTACGAGCAGTACTTC. This gives the protein CASSLLGTGVDNYEQYF.

The chain employs TRBV2 and TRBJ2-7; D uncertain. Deletions cut 2 bases from V and 3 bases from J, with 14 bases between. Germline V CDR1 and CDR2: SNHLY, FYNNEI. The CDR3 consists of 15 residues. The CDR3 nucleotides are TGTGCCAGCAGTGAATCGGGTAATTCGGACTACGAGCAGTACTTC. Protein: CASSESGNSDYEQYF.

J is TRBJ1-4 and V is TRBV6-1; 10 bases align to TRBD1. Unmatched junction bases numbered 5, after V lost 5 bases and J lost 8 bases. Germline V gene lookup returns CDR1 MNHNS and CDR2 SASEGT. This CDR3 is 14 amino acids long. In DNA, the CDR3 is TGTGCCAGCAGTACGGGACAGGGGTACGAAAAACTGTTTTTT. It encodes CASSTGQGYEKLFF.

The chain carries TRBV2 and TRBJ1-2, with a possible D match to TRBD1 (5 bases). Germline V gene data show CDR1 as SNHLY and CDR2 as FYNNEI. The CDR3 runs to 15 residues. V lost 8 bases, J lost 3 bases, and 19 bases lay in between. Here the CDR3 reads CASLGRDPVDYGYTF. CDR3 sequence (DNA): TGTGCCAGCCTCGGGAGGGACCCGGTTGACTATGGCTACACCTTC.

The chain uses TRBV28 and TRBJ2-7; the D gene is possibly TRBD2 (5 bases). Germline assignment: CDR1 MDHEN and CDR2 SYDVKM. V was shortened by 6 bases and J by 4 bases, with 16 bases between the two germline ends. CDR3 length: 14 residues. The CDR3 sequence: CASRVSGRTYEQYF. For the CDR3, the DNA is TGTGCCAGCAGAGTCTCCGGACGGACTTACGAGCAGTACTTC.

J is TRBJ2-1 and V is TRBV7-9; 11 bases align to TRBD2. V dropped 5 bases and J dropped 4; count of bases not matched to a gene: 4. The V gene's germline CDR1 is SEHNR and CDR2 FQNEAQ (reference sequence). The CDR3 has 15 amino acids. The CDR3 sequence is CASSRGLAAYNEQFF. For the CDR3, the DNA is TGTGCCAGCAGCCGGGGACTAGCGGCTTACAATGAGCAGTTCTTC. The whole variable domain, filled in from reference TRBV7-9 and TRBJ2-1, reads DTGVSQNPRHKITKRGQNVTFRCDPISEHNRLYWYRQTLGQGPEFLTYFQNEAQLEKSRLLSDRFSAERPKGSFSTLEIQRTEQGDSAMYLCASSRGLAAYNEQFFGPGTRLTVL.

The rearrangement uses TRBV4-1 and TRBJ1-2; 7 positions match TRBD1. This CDR3 contains 15 residues. Trimming took 3 bases from V and 4 from J; bases not matched to a gene: 8. Germline CDR1 is MGHRA and CDR2 is YSYEKL. CDR3 residues: CASSQNPGTVYGYTF. Here the CDR3 DNA reads TGCGCCAGCAGCCAGAACCCCGGGACAGTCTATGGCTACACCTTC.

The CDR3 nucleotides are TGTGCCAGCAGTTTATTGGGACAGGGGGGGACTGAAGCTTTCTTT. It encodes CASSLLGQGGTEAFF. V and J are TRBV28 and TRBJ1-1, with 11 bases fitting TRBD1. With 1 base clipped from V and 5 bases from J, the junction kept 3 bases outside the gene matches. The length of the CDR3 is 15 residues. The germline gives CDR1 MDHEN, CDR2 SYDVKM.

The V call is TRBV28, the J call TRBJ1-1; 11 nucleotides align to TRBD1. The CDR3 is made up of 16 amino acids. Germline V gene sequence: CDR1 MDHEN, CDR2 SYDVKM. V was clipped by 6 bases and J by 5 bases; unmatched bases: 11. CDR3 bases: TGTGCCAGCAGCCGACTTGGGACAGGGGGAGGTACTGAAGCTTTCTTT. It encodes CASSRLGTGGGTEAFF.

The chain carries TRBV5-1 and TRBJ1-3, with D maybe TRBD1 (5 bases). Germline assignment: CDR1 SGHRS and CDR2 YFSETQ. There are 14 residues in the CDR3. V was cut by 4 bases and J by 0 bases, with 8 bases left in between. The chain's CDR3 is CASSPDTSGNTIYF. In nucleotides, the CDR3 is TGCGCCAGCAGCCCGGACACCTCTGGAAACACCATATATTTT.

This rearrangement joins TRBV18 to TRBJ1-5; tentative D call: TRBD1 (5 bases). The CDR3 is 16 amino acids. CDR1 is KGHSH, CDR2 LQKENI, per germline. V lost 4 bases to trimming and J lost 1 base, with 14 bases between them. The chain's CDR3 is CASSLYAQGSNQPQHF. The DNA of the CDR3 is TGTGCCAGCTCACTTTATGCCCAGGGAAGCAATCAGCCCCAGCATTTT. The full variable domain, rest sourced from reference TRBV18 and TRBJ1-5, is NAGVMQNPRHLVRRRGQEARLRCSPMKGHSHVYWYRQLPEEGLKFMVYLQKENIIDESGMPKERFSAEFPKEGPSILRIQQVVRGDSAAYFCASSLYAQGSNQPQHFGDGTRLSIL.

J is TRBJ2-7 and V is TRBV2; no clear D. The CDR3 has 12 residues. CDR1 is SNHLY and CDR2 is FYNNEI in the germline V gene. The germline V and J ends were trimmed by 4 bases and 5 bases, with 9 bases remaining between them. CDR3 sequence (DNA): TGTGCCAGCAGTGGGAGAACGGACGAGCAGTACTTC. Translation: CASSGRTDEQYF.

The chain couples TRBV7-9 to TRBJ2-3, with 12 bases aligning to TRBD2. Germline trimming cut 4 bases from V and 3 bases from J; bases unmatched to any gene: 8. CDR1 and CDR2 from the germline V gene are SEHNR and FQNEAQ (reference sequence). This CDR3 is built from 17 residues. DNA for the CDR3: TGTGCCAGCAGCTGGGCTAGCGGGAGGGTTCTGACAGATACGCAGTATTTT. It codes for CASSWASGRVLTDTQYF.

This rearrangement joins TRBV15 to TRBJ1-4; no clear D. V was clipped by 1 base and J by 8 bases, with 11 bases between them. In germline, CDR1 is LNHNV, CDR2 YYDKDF (reference sequence). This CDR3 comprises 14 residues. The CDR3 is CATSRGTVGEKLFF. The CDR3 DNA follows: TGTGCCACCAGCAGAGGGACTGTTGGGGAAAAACTGTTTTTT.

V is TRBV5-4 and J is TRBJ2-1; 14 bases agree with TRBD2. Per germline, CDR1 SGHNT and CDR2 YYREEE (reference sequence). Unmatched junction bases numbered 1, after V lost 0 bases and J lost 8 bases. The CDR3 consists of 15 residues. The CDR3 nucleotides read TGTGCCAGCAGCTTGGGACTAGCGGGGGGGGATGAGCAGTTCTTC. It encodes CASSLGLAGGDEQFF.

This clone was observed a handful of times. This sample also contains other DNA sequences that code for the same CDR3. The chain carries TRBV19 and TRBJ2-1; possibly TRBD2 for D (5 bases). The V gene's germline CDR1 is LNHDA and CDR2 SQIVND (reference sequence). The CDR3 runs to 15 residues. The V end was cut by 3 bases, the J end by 0 bases, with 9 bases between. Here the CDR3 DNA reads TGTGCCAGTAGTATCGAGGGAAGCTCCTACAATGAGCAGTTCTTC. Translated: CASSIEGSSYNEQFF.

The CDR3 DNA reads as TGTGCCAGCAGTTCCTCAAGACAGGGGTCCGAAGTGGAAAAACTGTTTTTT. It translates to CASSSSRQGSEVEKLFF. The chain couples TRBV27 to TRBJ1-4, with 8 bases lining up with TRBD1. CDR1 MNHEY and CDR2 SMNVEV come from the germline V gene (reference sequence). With 4 bases clipped from V and 8 bases from J, the junction kept 15 bases outside the gene matches. The CDR3 totals 17 residues.

This clone was seen a handful of times. The chain links TRBV6-6 to TRBJ2-3; TRBD2 matches at 12 bases. CDR3 length: 16 amino acids. Per the germline V gene, CDR1 is MNHNY and CDR2 is SVGAGI (reference sequence). Trimming took 5 bases from V and 6 from J; bases not matched to a gene: 9. CDR3 nucleotide sequence: TGTGCCAGCAGTCACCCACTAGCGGGGGGCATTGATACGCAGTATTTT. Its translation: CASSHPLAGGIDTQYF.

This sequence joins TRBV6-1 and TRBJ1-2, with no clear D. Germline loops: CDR1 MNHNS, CDR2 SASEGT. Trimming took 2 bases from V and 4 from J, leaving 11 bases between them. The CDR3 runs 14 residues. CDR3 residues: CASSEWSTIYGYTF. CDR3 nucleotide sequence: TGTGCCAGCAGTGAATGGTCGACAATCTATGGCTACACCTTC.

The chain couples TRBV19 to TRBJ2-5, with TRBD2 identical over 7 bases. Judging by the DNA end, TRBJ2-7 fits better; the J call may be wrong. The CDR3 spans 15 residues. Germline lookup yields CDR1 LNHDA and CDR2 SQIVND (reference sequence). DNA for the CDR3: TGTGCCAGTAGTAAGTTGGCAGCGGGGTCCTACGAGCAGTACTTC. This translates into CASSKLAAGSYEQYF.

The V and J genes are TRBV28 and TRBJ2-6; 7 bases are shared with TRBD2. The germline CDR1 and CDR2 sequences are MDHEN and SYDVKM. The CDR3 consists of 16 residues. The trim removed 3 bases at V and 3 bases at J, leaving 5 bases unmatched. CDR3 DNA sequence: TGTGCCAGCAGTTTTTGGGCTAGCGGTGGGGCCAACGTCCTGACTTTC. Amino acids: CASSFWASGGANVLTF.

The chain employs TRBV5-5 and TRBJ1-3; 9 bases align to TRBD1. Germline values: CDR1 SGHKS, CDR2 YYEKEE (reference sequence). The CDR3 has 17 residues. Trimming cost V 4 bases and J 0 bases; bases outside gene matches: 8. The CDR3 loop reads CASSPGQGFSSGNTIYF. The CDR3 nucleotides are TGTGCCAGCAGCCCGGGACAGGGATTCTCCTCTGGAAACACCATATATTTT.